What follows are 14 T cell receptor beta chains derived from one specimen sequenced in a study of blood T cell repertoires in COVID-19. Clones were sequenced by immunoSEQ multiplex PCR, and TCRdb holds only the in-frame ones, with some missing. The repertoire has a few hundred thousand clones, 75% to 90% of them found once; the top ten carry roughly 2.9%. Input material: peripheral blood. The receptors shown here come from a woman aged 25 to 45 with COVID-19, enrolled during active disease.

This chain links TRBV19 with TRBJ1-1; 7 bases line up with TRBD1. There are 13 residues in the CDR3. The V segment lost 7 bases and the J segment 6 bases; nucleotides outside the gene matches: 8. Germline V gives CDR1 LNHDA, CDR2 SQIVND (reference sequence). DNA of the CDR3: TGTGCCAGTAATAGTAACAGGGGATCTGAAGCTTTCTTT. This translates into CASNSNRGSEAFF.

The chain uses TRBV11-2 and TRBJ1-2, with D hard to call. CDR3 size: 12 residues. Germline V gene data show CDR1 as SGHAT and CDR2 as FQNNGV. V dropped 5 bases and J dropped 3 bases, with 7 bases sitting between them. CDR3 nucleotide sequence: TGTGCCAGCAGCGAGGAAGACTATGGCTACACCTTC. Translating it yields CASSEEDYGYTF.

This clone was seen only once. V is TRBV27 and J is TRBJ2-1; 9 positions match TRBD2. Germline loops: CDR1 MNHEY, CDR2 SMNVEV (reference sequence). Trimming removed 0 bases from V and 3 bases from J; junction bases left unmatched: 6. The CDR3 has 17 amino acids. The CDR3 sequence is CASSLSVGLAYYNEQFF. The CDR3 bases are TGTGCCAGCAGTTTATCGGTAGGACTAGCGTACTACAATGAGCAGTTCTTC.

In its sample, this clone was seen once. V usage is TRBV23-1 and J usage is TRBJ1-1, with D perhaps matching TRBD1 (6 bases). TRBV23-1 is filed as an ORF, its function uncertain. This CDR3 is built from 13 residues. V was trimmed by 3 bases and J by 10 bases, leaving 15 bases between them. CDR3 DNA: TGCGCCAGCAGTCATACAACAGGGAAGGGAGCTTTCTTT. Amino acid sequence: CASSHTTGKGAFF.

In regard to this clone: Other nucleotide sequences in the sample specify the same CDR3. The J gene is TRBJ1-1, the V gene TRBV7-9; 7 bases line up with TRBD1. CDR3 length: 13 residues. CDR1 is SEHNR and CDR2 is FQNEAQ in the germline V gene (reference sequence). Trimming at V came to 3 bases and at J to 4 bases, leaving 2 bases not matched to a gene. CDR3 in DNA: TGTGCCAGCAGCTTTACAGGGGTCACTGAAGCTTTCTTT. Translated: CASSFTGVTEAFF.

V and J are TRBV5-4 and TRBJ1-2; a weak D match, TRBD1 (6 bases). Germline loops: CDR1 SGHNT, CDR2 YYREEE (reference sequence). This CDR3 region has 15 residues. The V end was cut by 4 bases, the J end by 0 bases, with 13 bases between. CDR3 bases: TGTGCCAGCAGCCCGAGGACAGAAACTAACTATGGCTACACCTTC. Protein product: CASSPRTETNYGYTF.

The chain links TRBV29-1 to TRBJ2-7; 10 nucleotides align to TRBD2. J was trimmed by 5 bases and V by 7 bases; bases with no gene match: 5. The V gene's germline CDR1 is SQVTM and CDR2 ANQGSEA. The CDR3 loop spans 12 amino acids. Written as DNA, the CDR3 is TGCAGCGCCTTAGCGGGAGGCGACGAGCAGTACTTC. It yields the protein CSALAGGDEQYF.

Regarding this clone: The same CDR3 is also encoded by other DNA sequences in this sample. This rearrangement joins TRBV28 to TRBJ1-4; D gene ambiguous. The CDR3 is made up of 14 amino acids. Per the germline V gene, CDR1 is MDHEN and CDR2 is SYDVKM. V dropped 6 bases and J dropped 2 bases, with 10 bases sitting between them. The CDR3 region is CASRTGGTNEKLFF. The CDR3 DNA sequence: TGTGCCAGCAGGACCGGAGGCACTAATGAAAAACTGTTTTTT. The whole variable domain, remainder taken from reference TRBV28 and TRBJ1-4, is DVKVTQSSRYLVKRTGEKVFLECVQDMDHENMFWYRQDPGLGLRLIYFSYDVKMKEKGDIPEGYSVSREKKERFSLILESASTNQTSMYLCASRTGGTNEKLFFGSGTQLSVL.

The CDR3 DNA reads TGTGCCAGCTCATTCGACAGAATAACTAGCAATCAGCCCCAGCATTTT. It is translated as CASSFDRITSNQPQHF. The rearrangement joins TRBV18 to TRBJ1-5; a possible D gene is TRBD1 (5 bases). The V gene lost 5 bases and the J gene lost 0 bases, with 14 bases spanning the gap. The CDR3 contains 16 residues. Germline CDR1 reads KGHSH; CDR2 reads LQKENI.

J is TRBJ2-2 and V is TRBV11-2; D is uncertain. The V end was cut by 6 bases, the J end by 2 bases, with 13 bases between. Germline V gene data show CDR1 as SGHAT and CDR2 as FQNNGV. The CDR3 runs to 15 residues. This CDR3 reads CASRSILINTGELFF. CDR3 nucleotide sequence: TGTGCCAGCAGGTCCATCCTAATTAACACCGGGGAGCTGTTTTTT.

The chain combines TRBV9 with TRBJ2-1, with D perhaps matching TRBD1 (6 bases). The CDR3 totals 15 residues. V gave up 4 bases and J gave up 6 bases, with 17 bases separating them. The germline CDR1 and CDR2 sequences are SGDLS and YYNGEE. The CDR3 sequence: CASSHQWGLGNEQFF. As DNA, the CDR3 is TGTGCCAGCAGCCACCAATGGGGGCTCGGCAATGAGCAGTTCTTC.

This chain connects TRBV19 to TRBJ2-5; TRBD1 matches 12 bases. Germline CDR1 reads LNHDA; CDR2 reads SQIVND (reference sequence). The CDR3 totals 15 residues. V lost 6 bases, J lost 5 bases, and 7 bases stayed unmatched. CDR3 bases: TGTGCCAGTAGGGGACAGGGGGCGAGACGGGAGACCCAGTACTTC. This translates into CASRGQGARRETQYF.

The chain has TRBV5-4 and TRBJ2-1; TRBD1 agrees at 8 bases. Looked up from germline, CDR1 is SGHNT and CDR2 is YYREEE (reference sequence). CDR3 length: 15 amino acids. V lost 2 bases and J lost 5; bases outside the gene matches: 6. This chain's CDR3 is CASSFPDRADNEQFF. In DNA, the CDR3 is TGTGCCAGCAGCTTCCCGGACAGGGCCGACAATGAGCAGTTCTTC.

The V and J genes are TRBV15 and TRBJ1-5; maybe TRBD1 (6 bases). The CDR3 is 19 amino acids. Trimming took off 1 base at V and 2 bases at J, with 21 bases between the two ends. Per the germline V gene, CDR1 is LNHNV and CDR2 is YYDKDF (reference sequence). The CDR3 region is CATSRGIMRRGPGNQPQHF. The CDR3 nucleotides read TGTGCCACCAGCAGAGGTATCATGAGGCGGGGGCCTGGCAATCAGCCCCAGCATTTT.